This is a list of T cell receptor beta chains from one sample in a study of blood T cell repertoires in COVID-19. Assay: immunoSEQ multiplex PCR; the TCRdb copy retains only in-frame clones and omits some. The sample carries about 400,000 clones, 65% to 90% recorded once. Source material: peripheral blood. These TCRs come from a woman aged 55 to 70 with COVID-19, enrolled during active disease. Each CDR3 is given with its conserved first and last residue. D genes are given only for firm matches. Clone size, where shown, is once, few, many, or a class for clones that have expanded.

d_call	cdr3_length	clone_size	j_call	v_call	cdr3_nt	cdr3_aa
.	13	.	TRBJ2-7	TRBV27	TGTGCCAGCAGGACTACTGGAACCTACGAGCAGTACTTC	CASRTTGTYEQYF
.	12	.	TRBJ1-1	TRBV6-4	TGTGCCAGCAGGACTGGAGCTGGTGAAGCTTTCTTT	CASRTGAGEAFF
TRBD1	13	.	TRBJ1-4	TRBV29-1	TGCAGCGTTCCGGGACAGGGAAATGAAAAACTGTTTTTT	CSVPGQGNEKLFF
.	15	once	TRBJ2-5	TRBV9	TGTGCCAGCAGCGTAGCATCCAGGAACAGAGAGACCCAGTACTTC	CASSVASRNRETQYF
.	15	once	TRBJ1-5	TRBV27	TGTGCCAGCAACACTCGTGGGCTGGGCAATCAGCCCCAGCATTTT	CASNTRGLGNQPQHF
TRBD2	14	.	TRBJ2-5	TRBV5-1	TGCGCCAGCAGCCCGGAGGGCGGGGGGGAGACCCAGTACTTC	CASSPEGGGETQYF
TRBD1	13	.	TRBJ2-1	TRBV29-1	TGCAGCGTAGACAGGGGTGCGGACAATGAGCAGTTCTTC	CSVDRGADNEQFF
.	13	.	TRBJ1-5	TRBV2	TGTGCCAGTAGGAAGGAGGGCTATCAGCCCCAGCATTTT	CASRKEGYQPQHF
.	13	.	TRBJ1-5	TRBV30	TGTGCCTGGAGTCGAGACAGGTACCAGCCCCAGCATTTT	CAWSRDRYQPQHF
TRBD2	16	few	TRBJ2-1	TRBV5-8	TGTGCCAGCAGCCAACCCGGGACTAGCGACTTTAATGAGCAGTTCTTC	CASSQPGTSDFNEQFF
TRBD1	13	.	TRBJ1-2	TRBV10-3	TGTGCCATCAGCGGGACAGGGAGCTATGGCTACACCTTC	CAISGTGSYGYTF